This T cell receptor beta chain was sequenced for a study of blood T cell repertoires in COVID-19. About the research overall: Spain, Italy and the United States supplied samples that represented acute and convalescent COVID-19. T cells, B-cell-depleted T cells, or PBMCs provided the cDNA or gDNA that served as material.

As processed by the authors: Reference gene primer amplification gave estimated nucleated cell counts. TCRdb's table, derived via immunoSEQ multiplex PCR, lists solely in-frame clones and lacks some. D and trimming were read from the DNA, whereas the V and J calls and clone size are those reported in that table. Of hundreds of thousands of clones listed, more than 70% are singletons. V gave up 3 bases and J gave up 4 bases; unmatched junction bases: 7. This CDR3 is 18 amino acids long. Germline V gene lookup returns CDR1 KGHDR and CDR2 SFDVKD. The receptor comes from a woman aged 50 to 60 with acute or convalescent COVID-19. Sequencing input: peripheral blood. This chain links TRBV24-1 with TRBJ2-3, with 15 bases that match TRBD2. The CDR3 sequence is CATSDPPGLAGGADTQYF. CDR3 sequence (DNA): TGTGCCACCAGTGATCCCCCCGGACTAGCGGGAGGGGCAGATACGCAGTATTTT.